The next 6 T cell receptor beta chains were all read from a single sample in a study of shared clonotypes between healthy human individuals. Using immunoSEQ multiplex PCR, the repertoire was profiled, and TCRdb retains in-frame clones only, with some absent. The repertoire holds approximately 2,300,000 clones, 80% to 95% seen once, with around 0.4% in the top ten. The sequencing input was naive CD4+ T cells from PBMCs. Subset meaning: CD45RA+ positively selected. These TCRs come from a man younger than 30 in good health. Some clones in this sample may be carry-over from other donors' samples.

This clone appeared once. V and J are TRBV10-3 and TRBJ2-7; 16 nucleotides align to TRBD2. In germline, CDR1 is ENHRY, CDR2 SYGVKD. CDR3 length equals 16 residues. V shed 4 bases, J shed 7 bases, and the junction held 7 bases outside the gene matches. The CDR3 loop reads CAISGGTSGRASEQYF. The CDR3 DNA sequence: TGTGCCATCAGTGGGGGGACTAGCGGGAGGGCGAGTGAGCAGTACTTC.

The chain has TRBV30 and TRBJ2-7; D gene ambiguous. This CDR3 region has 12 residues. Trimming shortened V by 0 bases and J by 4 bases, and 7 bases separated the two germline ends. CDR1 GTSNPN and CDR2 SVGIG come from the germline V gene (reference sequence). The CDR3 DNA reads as TGTGCCTGGAGTGTAGAGGTATACGAGCAGTACTTC. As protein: CAWSVEVYEQYF.

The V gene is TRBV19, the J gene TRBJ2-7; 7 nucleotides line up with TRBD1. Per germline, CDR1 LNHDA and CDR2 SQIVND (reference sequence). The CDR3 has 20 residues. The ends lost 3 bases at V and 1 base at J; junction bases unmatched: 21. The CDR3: CASSMFVRDRLENRSYEQYF. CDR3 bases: TGTGCCAGTAGTATGTTCGTTCGGGACAGATTAGAAAATCGTTCCTACGAGCAGTACTTC.

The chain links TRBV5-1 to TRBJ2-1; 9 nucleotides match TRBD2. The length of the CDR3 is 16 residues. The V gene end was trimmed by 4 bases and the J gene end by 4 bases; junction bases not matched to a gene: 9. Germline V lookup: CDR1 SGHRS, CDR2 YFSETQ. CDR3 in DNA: TGCGCCAGCAGCCTCGCGGGTAGCGGGGGATACAATGAGCAGTTCTTC. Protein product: CASSLAGSGGYNEQFF.

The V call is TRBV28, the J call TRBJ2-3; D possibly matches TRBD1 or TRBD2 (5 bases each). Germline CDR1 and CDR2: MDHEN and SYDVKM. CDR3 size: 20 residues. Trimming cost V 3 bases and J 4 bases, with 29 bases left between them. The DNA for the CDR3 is TGTGCCAGCAGTTTGCCCGGAGGCTTGAGGGGCGTCGGGACGTCAGATACGCAGTATTTT. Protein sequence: CASSLPGGLRGVGTSDTQYF. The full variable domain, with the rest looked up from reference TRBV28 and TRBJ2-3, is DVKVTQSSRYLVKRTGEKVFLECVQDMDHENMFWYRQDPGLGLRLIYFSYDVKMKEKGDIPEGYSVSREKKERFSLILESASTNQTSMYLCASSLPGGLRGVGTSDTQYFGPGTRLTVL.

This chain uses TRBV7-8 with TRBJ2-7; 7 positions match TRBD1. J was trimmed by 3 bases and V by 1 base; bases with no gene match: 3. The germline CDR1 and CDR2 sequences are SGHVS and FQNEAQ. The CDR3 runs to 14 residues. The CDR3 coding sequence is TGTGCCAGCAGCTTAGGCCCAGGGGGCTACGAGCAGTACTTC. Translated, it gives CASSLGPGGYEQYF.